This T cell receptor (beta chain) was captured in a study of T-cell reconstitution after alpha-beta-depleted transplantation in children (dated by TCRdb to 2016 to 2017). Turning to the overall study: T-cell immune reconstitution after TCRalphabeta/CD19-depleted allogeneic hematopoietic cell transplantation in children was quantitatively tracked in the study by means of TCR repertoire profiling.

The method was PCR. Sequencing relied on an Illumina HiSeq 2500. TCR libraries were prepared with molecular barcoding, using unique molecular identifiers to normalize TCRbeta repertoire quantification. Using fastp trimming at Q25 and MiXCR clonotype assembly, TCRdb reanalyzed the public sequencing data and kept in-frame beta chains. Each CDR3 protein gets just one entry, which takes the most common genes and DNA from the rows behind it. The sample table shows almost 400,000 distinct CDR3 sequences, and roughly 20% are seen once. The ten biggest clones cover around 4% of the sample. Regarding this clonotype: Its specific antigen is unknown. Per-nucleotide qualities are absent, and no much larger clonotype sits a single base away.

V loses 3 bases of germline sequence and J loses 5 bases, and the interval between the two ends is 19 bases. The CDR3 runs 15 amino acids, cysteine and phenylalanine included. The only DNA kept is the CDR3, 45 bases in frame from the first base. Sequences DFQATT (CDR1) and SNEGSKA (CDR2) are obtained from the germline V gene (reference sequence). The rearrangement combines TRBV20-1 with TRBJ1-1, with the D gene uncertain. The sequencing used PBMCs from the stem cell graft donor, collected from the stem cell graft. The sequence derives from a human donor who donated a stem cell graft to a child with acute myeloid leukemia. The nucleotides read TGCAGTGCTAGTAGTCTATCCGAAGAGTGGACTGAAGCTTTCTTT. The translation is CSASSLSEEWTEAFF.